Each of the 22 T cell receptor beta chains below was sequenced from the same sample in a study of Ad26.COV2.S vaccination and SARS-CoV-2 variants. Indicated treatment: roughly 20 received Ad26.COV2.S at low or high dose, single or two shots; 5 received placebo; per-sample allocation not given. At day 63 after the first vaccine or placebo injection, samples were drawn. The method was immunoSEQ multiplex PCR; TCRdb's version includes in-frame clones alone and lacks a portion of them. The repertoire has 300,000 to 400,000 clones, approximately 80% of them found once; the top ten carry approximately 2.2%. The sequencing here drew on peripheral blood, taken in a trial of Ad26.COV2.S vaccine versus placebo. Receptor source: a person aged 18-65 years who received the Ad26.COV2.S COVID-19 vaccine or a placebo.

This rearrangement joins TRBV2 to TRBJ2-5; D gene unclear. V dropped 6 bases and J dropped 2 bases, with 7 bases sitting between them. The CDR3 loop spans 12 amino acids. Germline V gives CDR1 SNHLY, CDR2 FYNNEI. CDR3 DNA: TGTGCCAGCAGGCCGGAACAAGAGACCCAGTACTTC. It translates to CASRPEQETQYF.

The chain uses TRBV20-1 and TRBJ1-3, with no clear D. CDR1 DFQATT and CDR2 SNEGSKA come from the germline V gene (reference sequence). The CDR3 extends over 11 amino acids. V lost 6 bases to trimming and J lost 4 bases, with 7 bases between them. The CDR3 is CSAARGNTIYF. Here the CDR3 DNA reads TGCAGTGCGGCACGGGGAAACACCATATATTTT.

This clone has only one observation. The genes are TRBV3-1 (or the pseudogene TRBV3-2) and TRBJ2-7; the D is unclear. Germline CDR1 and CDR2: LGHDT and YNNKEL (reference sequence). The CDR3 loop spans 11 amino acids. The V end was cut by 4 bases, the J end by 3 bases, with 4 bases between. This CDR3 is CASSLNYEQYF. In DNA form, the CDR3 reads TGTGCCAGCAGCCTCAACTACGAGCAGTACTTC.

V and J are TRBV4-1 and TRBJ1-3; D gene uncertain. This CDR3 contains 15 residues. In germline, CDR1 is MGHRA, CDR2 YSYEKL. Trimming pared 0 bases from V and 2 bases from J, leaving 8 bases between. CDR3 amino acids: CASSQDWSPGNTIYF. For the CDR3, the DNA is TGCGCCAGCAGCCAAGATTGGAGTCCTGGAAACACCATATATTTT.

The gene calls are TRBV19 and TRBJ1-2; possibly TRBD1 for D (6 bases). Trimming took 7 bases from V and 1 from J, leaving 16 bases between them. This CDR3 spans 15 amino acids. Per germline, CDR1 LNHDA and CDR2 SQIVND (reference sequence). As DNA, the CDR3 is TGTGCCAGTACCCCCGGGACATCCTATAACTATGGCTACACCTTC. Amino acid sequence: CASTPGTSYNYGYTF.

The chain has TRBV18 and TRBJ2-7, with D possibly TRBD1 on 6 matching bases. This CDR3 is built from 14 residues. Germline values: CDR1 KGHSH, CDR2 LQKENI. The germline V and J ends were trimmed by 5 bases and 4 bases, with 15 bases remaining between them. Here the CDR3 DNA reads TGTGCCAGCTCAAGCCAGGGGCTGGGGTACGAGCAGTACTTC. This sequence encodes CASSSQGLGYEQYF.

V usage is TRBV5-4 and J usage is TRBJ2-5; D may match TRBD1 or TRBD2 (5 bases each). The CDR3 is 13 amino acids. Trimming took 4 bases from V and 4 from J, leaving 11 bases between them. Per the germline V gene, CDR1 is SGHNT and CDR2 is YYREEE (reference sequence). The CDR3 nucleotides are TGTGCCAGCAGCCGAACCGGGGCAGAGACCCAGTACTTC. Amino acids: CASSRTGAETQYF.

The rearrangement joins TRBV27 to TRBJ1-1; no firm D call. V lost 2 bases and J lost 1, with 11 bases in between. The CDR3 has 15 amino acids. Germline V gives CDR1 MNHEY, CDR2 SMNVEV (reference sequence). CDR3 sequence: CASSLRSGPNTEAFF. As DNA, the CDR3 is TGTGCCAGCAGTTTAAGGTCGGGTCCGAACACTGAAGCTTTCTTT.

This chain connects TRBV19 to TRBJ1-4; 9 bases match TRBD1. Germline CDR1 and CDR2: LNHDA and SQIVND (reference sequence). V lost 9 bases, J lost 8 bases, and 7 bases stayed unmatched. The CDR3 has 13 residues. CDR3 region: CASGQGMGEKLFF. CDR3 coding DNA: TGTGCCAGCGGACAGGGGATGGGGGAAAAACTGTTTTTT.

The gene calls are TRBV28 and TRBJ1-1; D gene ambiguous. CDR3 length: 13 amino acids. V dropped 5 bases and J dropped 1 base, with 8 bases sitting between them. Germline V CDR1 and CDR2: MDHEN, SYDVKM. The CDR3 protein is CASSRAPNTEAFF. For the CDR3, the DNA is TGTGCCAGCAGTCGAGCTCCGAACACTGAAGCTTTCTTT. The full variable domain, in which reference TRBV28 and TRBJ1-1 provide the parts outside the CDR3, is DVKVTQSSRYLVKRTGEKVFLECVQDMDHENMFWYRQDPGLGLRLIYFSYDVKMKEKGDIPEGYSVSREKKERFSLILESASTNQTSMYLCASSRAPNTEAFFGQGTRLTVV.

The V call is TRBV18, the J call TRBJ2-7, with 9 nucleotides matching TRBD2. Germline V gives CDR1 KGHSH, CDR2 LQKENI. This CDR3 region has 15 residues. V lost 6 bases, J lost 5 bases, and 11 bases stayed unmatched. The CDR3 DNA reads as TGTGCCAGCTCGTCATATAAAGCGGGGGGTAACGAGCAGTACTTC. This encodes CASSSYKAGGNEQYF.

CDR3 amino acids: CAIRQLGGDTEAFF. In DNA, the CDR3 is TGTGCCATCAGGCAGTTGGGGGGCGACACTGAAGCTTTCTTT. This rearrangement joins TRBV10-3 to TRBJ1-1; maybe TRBD1 (6 bases). The germline CDR1 and CDR2 sequences are ENHRY and SYGVKD. Deletions cut 6 bases from V and 3 bases from J, with 14 bases between. This CDR3 comprises 14 residues.

J is TRBJ1-5 and V is TRBV28, with D perhaps TRBD1 (6 bases). The CDR3 runs to 14 residues. Germline lookup yields CDR1 MDHEN and CDR2 SYDVKM. V lost 3 bases and J lost 2, with 8 bases in between. CDR3 nucleotide sequence: TGTGCCAGCAGTTTGGCAGGGGGCAATCAGCCCCAGCATTTT. Amino acid sequence: CASSLAGGNQPQHF.

The chain employs TRBV25-1 and TRBJ2-5; TRBD1 might be the D (5 bases). CDR1 MGHDK and CDR2 SYGVNS come from the germline V gene. This CDR3 comprises 14 residues. Trimming pared 5 bases from V and 1 base from J, leaving 11 bases between. This chain's CDR3 is CASSLETVQETQYF. The CDR3 region has the DNA TGTGCCAGCAGTTTAGAGACAGTCCAAGAGACCCAGTACTTC.

The chain has TRBV18 and TRBJ1-3, with D possibly TRBD1 on 5 matching bases. V dropped 0 bases and J dropped 0 bases, with 12 bases sitting between them. Germline CDR1 KGHSH, CDR2 LQKENI. The CDR3 loop spans 17 amino acids. The CDR3 DNA reads as TGTGCCAGCTCACCACCCACCGGGGGTACCTCTGGAAACACCATATATTTT. Translating it yields CASSPPTGGTSGNTIYF.

Only a few counts were recorded for this clone. The chain recombines TRBV3-1 (or the pseudogene TRBV3-2) with TRBJ2-4; no firm D call. Germline-derived CDR1 and CDR2 are LGHDT and YNNKEL (reference sequence). V lost 4 bases to trimming and J lost 0 bases, with 13 bases between them. This CDR3 contains 16 residues. CDR3 in DNA: TGTGCCAGCAGCCCGCTACTCCGGACAGCCAAAAACATTCAGTACTTC. This sequence encodes CASSPLLRTAKNIQYF.

The CDR3 DNA follows: TGTGCCAGCAGCGTATGGGGATCGGGCTACACCTTC. Residues: CASSVWGSGYTF. The V call is TRBV9, the J call TRBJ1-2; D is uncertain. Germline V gene sequence: CDR1 SGDLS, CDR2 YYNGEE. The CDR3 loop spans 12 amino acids. Trimming cost V 1 base and J 8 bases, with 9 bases left between them.

This chain links TRBV5-1 with TRBJ1-6; D is unresolved. This CDR3 is 14 amino acids long. From germline, CDR1 is SGHRS and CDR2 YFSETQ. Trimming stripped 5 bases from V and 7 bases from J, with 13 bases between. The CDR3 bases are TGCGCCAGCAGGGCTTGGCAGTCAAATTCACCCCTCCACTTT. Translating it yields CASRAWQSNSPLHF.

V is TRBV24-1 and J is TRBJ2-2; no clear D. The CDR3 length is 15 residues. From germline, CDR1 is KGHDR and CDR2 SFDVKD. V was cut by 5 bases and J by 1 base, with 10 bases left in between. The CDR3 loop reads CATSVTGMNTGELFF. The CDR3 coding sequence is TGTGCCACCAGTGTAACGGGTATGAACACCGGGGAGCTGTTTTTT.

The chain carries TRBV5-1 and TRBJ2-2; a possible D gene is TRBD1 (6 bases). V dropped 3 bases and J dropped 6 bases, with 12 bases sitting between them. The CDR3 length is 14 residues. CDR1 SGHRS and CDR2 YFSETQ come from the germline V gene. CDR3 amino acids: CASSSSGVAGELFF. The DNA for the CDR3 is TGCGCCAGCAGCTCTTCAGGGGTTGCCGGGGAGCTGTTTTTT.

There are a few counts of this clone. The chain has TRBV14 and TRBJ1-2; 8 positions agree with TRBD1. V lost 0 bases and J lost 7; bases outside the gene matches: 7. CDR3 length: 15 residues. Germline-derived CDR1 and CDR2 are SGHDN and FVKESK. CDR3 sequence (DNA): TGTGCCAGCAGCCAAGATCCCAGGGGGCGAAGTGGCTACACCTTC. Amino acid sequence: CASSQDPRGRSGYTF.

J is TRBJ2-3 and V is TRBV5-1, with D possibly matching TRBD2 (6 bases). Germline-derived CDR1 and CDR2 are SGHRS and YFSETQ. Trimming removed 2 bases at V and 2 bases at J, with 9 bases between. This CDR3 has 14 amino acids. CDR3 in amino acids: CASSFGGLTDTQYF. The CDR3 DNA follows: TGCGCCAGCAGCTTCGGAGGGCTCACAGATACGCAGTATTTT.